Presented here are 14 T cell receptor beta chains from one specimen sequenced in a study of technical replicates of blood from a few donors. This table comes from immunoSEQ multiplex PCR, and its TCRdb copy is limited to in-frame clones, with some not included. The data hold some 87,000 clones, with roughly 96% observed a single time. The sequenced sample consisted of T cells isolated from PBMCs. The receptor source for this set is a human donor in good health.

The chain has TRBV25-1 and TRBJ1-1, with a possible D match to TRBD1 (5 bases). V was trimmed by 6 bases and J by 0 bases, leaving 14 bases between them. The CDR3 is 15 residues long. Germline values: CDR1 MGHDK, CDR2 SYGVNS. The CDR3 DNA is TGTGCCAGCAGCCCTGGGGGGACTATGAACACTGAAGCTTTCTTT. As protein: CASSPGGTMNTEAFF.

Note on this clone: The sample contains more than one DNA sequence encoding this CDR3. V usage is TRBV9 and J usage is TRBJ2-1; D unresolved. CDR1 and CDR2 (germline): SGDLS, YYNGEE. The CDR3 covers 14 residues. V was pared by 0 bases and J by 0 bases, with 4 bases between. The CDR3 nucleotides read TGTGCCAGCAGCGTAGGTAGCTCCTACAATGAGCAGTTCTTC. Protein: CASSVGSSYNEQFF. Together with reference TRBV9 and TRBJ2-1, the CDR3 gives the full variable domain: DSGVTQTPKHLITATGQRVTLRCSPRSGDLSVYWYQQSLDQGLQFLIQYYNGEERAKGNILERFSAQQFPDLHSELNLSSLELGDSALYFCASSVGSSYNEQFFGPGTRLTVL.

The V and J genes are TRBV30 and TRBJ2-1; 12 bases line up with TRBD2. Trimming at V came to 2 bases and at J to 8 bases, leaving 4 bases not matched to a gene. Germline assignment: CDR1 GTSNPN and CDR2 SVGIG (reference sequence). The CDR3 has 14 amino acids. CDR3 region: CAWSIRLAGDEQFF. Written as DNA, the CDR3 is TGTGCCTGGAGTATAAGACTAGCGGGGGATGAGCAGTTCTTC.

The CDR3 nucleotides read TGTGCCTGGGATGAGACAGGAACGCCTTACGAGCAGTACTTC. It encodes CAWDETGTPYEQYF. The V gene is TRBV30, the J gene TRBJ2-7; D might be TRBD1 (6 bases). Trimming stripped 5 bases from V and 4 bases from J, with 18 bases between. The germline CDR1 and CDR2 sequences are GTSNPN and SVGIG (reference sequence). The CDR3 is made up of 14 amino acids.

The CDR3 DNA reads TGTGCCAGCAGCTTAGTGGCTAGCGGGACCTACGAGCAGTACTTC. Amino acids: CASSLVASGTYEQYF. The V and J genes are TRBV11-2 and TRBJ2-7, with TRBD2 matching 9 bases. V shed 1 base, J shed 2 bases, and the junction held 3 bases outside the gene matches. The CDR3 loop spans 15 amino acids. Germline CDR1 is SGHAT and CDR2 is FQNNGV.

The chain uses TRBV5-1 and TRBJ1-1; perhaps TRBD1 as D (6 bases). The CDR3 totals 14 residues. Germline values: CDR1 SGHRS, CDR2 YFSETQ. V was shortened by 0 bases and J by 3 bases, with 9 bases between the two germline ends. The CDR3 bases are TGCGCCAGCAGCTTGGGACAGGAGGACACTGAAGCTTTCTTT. Translation gives CASSLGQEDTEAFF.

This clone was counted only a few times. The chain has TRBV5-1 and TRBJ2-1, with 15 bases identical to TRBD2. The junction had 4 bases not matched to a gene; V was cut back by 3 bases and J by 6 bases. The CDR3 has 16 residues. Germline lookup yields CDR1 SGHRS and CDR2 YFSETQ. CDR3 amino acids: CASSWTSGRATNEQFF. The CDR3 DNA follows: TGCGCCAGCAGCTGGACTAGCGGGAGGGCAACCAATGAGCAGTTCTTC.

The chain employs TRBV5-4 and TRBJ1-4; 10 nucleotides align to TRBD1. Germline V gene data show CDR1 as SGHNT and CDR2 as YYREEE (reference sequence). The CDR3 runs 16 residues. Unmatched junction bases numbered 7, after V lost 1 base and J lost 7 bases. In DNA form, the CDR3 reads TGTGCCAGCAGCTTGAGGGACAGGGGACCCGGTGAAAAACTGTTTTTT. Protein sequence: CASSLRDRGPGEKLFF. The complete variable domain, with remaining parts taken from reference TRBV5-4 and TRBJ1-4, reads ETGVTQSPTHLIKTRGQQVTLRCSSQSGHNTVSWYQQALGQGPQFIFQYYREEENGRGNFPPRFSGLQFPNYSSELNVNALELDDSALYLCASSLRDRGPGEKLFFGSGTQLSVL.

The chain's CDR3 is CASSCPSGWEDGYTF. DNA for the CDR3: TGTGCCAGCAGCTGCCCCTCGGGTTGGGAGGATGGCTACACCTTC. The chain has TRBV7-3 and TRBJ1-2; no clear D. The CDR3 extends over 15 amino acids. Between the trimmed V and J ends, which lost 4 bases and 6 bases, there was a span of 18 bases. Per germline, CDR1 SGHTA and CDR2 FQGTGA.

The J gene is TRBJ2-5, the V gene TRBV27, with D possibly TRBD1 on 6 matching bases. CDR3 length equals 15 residues. The germline V gene has CDR1 MNHEY and CDR2 SMNVEV (reference sequence). Between the trimmed V and J ends, which lost 5 bases and 4 bases, there was a span of 17 bases. The CDR3 DNA follows: TGTGCCAGCAGTCCGTGGGACAATCCCGGAGAGACCCAGTACTTC. It specifies CASSPWDNPGETQYF.

The V gene is TRBV5-6, the J gene TRBJ1-2; 7 positions match TRBD1. This CDR3 comprises 13 residues. V was clipped by 6 bases and J by 2 bases; unmatched bases: 4. Germline V gene lookup returns CDR1 SGHDT and CDR2 YYEEEE. CDR3: CASNPTGNYGYTF. CDR3 in DNA: TGTGCCAGCAACCCGACAGGGAACTATGGCTACACCTTC.

V and J are TRBV7-3 and TRBJ2-5; no clear D. Per the germline V gene, CDR1 is SGHTA and CDR2 is FQGTGA. V dropped 2 bases and J dropped 1 base, with 11 bases sitting between them. The CDR3 is made up of 15 amino acids. CDR3 DNA sequence: TGTGCCAGCAGCTTAGGGTTTGGGCCCCAAGAGACCCAGTACTTC. Encoded protein: CASSLGFGPQETQYF. Full variable domain (remainder filled in from reference TRBV7-3 and TRBJ2-5): GAGVSQTPSNKVTEKGKYVELRCDPISGHTALYWYRQSLGQGPEFLIYFQGTGAADDSGLPNDRFFAVRPEGSVSTLKIQRTERGDSAVYLCASSLGFGPQETQYFGPGTRLLVL.

The genes are TRBV7-2 and TRBJ1-3; 8 nucleotides agree with TRBD1. Unmatched junction bases numbered 10, after V lost 5 bases and J lost 4 bases. The CDR3 length is 16 residues. The germline CDR1 and CDR2 sequences are SGHTA and FQGNSA. In DNA, the CDR3 is TGTGCCAGCAGCACGATGGACAGGGTGTACGGAAACACCATATATTTT. It encodes CASSTMDRVYGNTIYF.

The gene calls are TRBV19 and TRBJ2-3, with 11 bases that match TRBD2. This CDR3 is built from 15 residues. The germline V gene encodes CDR1 LNHDA and CDR2 SQIVND (reference sequence). J lost 4 bases, V lost 5 bases, and 5 bases had no gene match. CDR3 protein: CASSGVSGRADTQYF. As DNA, the CDR3 is TGTGCCAGTAGTGGGGTTAGCGGGAGGGCAGATACGCAGTATTTT.